This TCR beta chain is from a study of PD-1 blockade in mismatch repair-deficient tumors. Measured with immunoSEQ multiplex PCR; TCRdb has only the in-frame clones, and not every one. This sample has 120,000 or so clones, with around 87% found just once. Study-wide results and limits: Rapid post-treatment expansion, then contraction, generally preceding radiologic response, marked tumor-resident clones.

The V segment lost 3 bases and the J segment 1 base; nucleotides outside the gene matches: 3. The V gene's germline CDR1 is MNHEY and CDR2 SMNVEV (reference sequence). The CDR3 is 16 residues long. With regard to this clone: The antigen remains unidentified.

All patients were mismatch repair deficient, assessed by either PCR or immunohistochemistry. The chain combines TRBV27 with TRBJ2-2; 9 bases agree with TRBD2. This sample comprised peripheral blood, obtained 44 weeks after starting pembrolizumab. The source is an adult with mismatch repair-deficient cancer. CDR3 in DNA: TGTGCCAGCAGTTTTTTAGCGGGAGAGAACACCGGGGAGCTGTTTTTT. As protein: CASSFLAGENTGELFF.